The text below deals with one T cell receptor (beta chain). What antigen it recognizes has not been identified. The sample holds no much larger clone one base away, and base qualities are not on file. The source of the sample is a study of blood T cell repertoires in COVID-19 (dated by TCRdb to about 2020). Regarding the study in general: Samples from collaborators originated in the United States, Italy and Spain and spanned both the acute and convalescent phases of COVID-19. Deeply sampled blood TCRbeta repertoires from subjects exposed to, actively infected with, or recovered from COVID-19 were included in the dataset. The prospective study material was composed of cDNA or gDNA derived from T cells, B-cell-depleted T cells, or PBMCs. The samples were drawn from two sources: the first 160 participants of the ongoing ImmuneRACE study, and fewer than 1,500 subjects contributed by 6 global collaborators. The repertoires were released in a freely available public database meant as a resource for research on the immune response to SARS-CoV-2. Nearly every sample came with metadata listing a de-identified subject ID, COVID-19 status, age in years and sex. HLA class I and class II types, where available, came from metadata supplied by the sample provider rather than from assay-based typing. Points the paper makes about the study in general: Clinical and demographic metadata were provided uncurated, with the amount varying by source and participant.

The collaborating institutions used their own protocols to collect whole blood in K2EDTA tubes. For TCRbeta analysis, collaborator samples were shipped as frozen whole blood, as isolated PBMCs, or as DNA extracted from either sample type. TCRbeta CDR3 regions were amplified from genomic DNA by means of the immunoSEQ Assay, a bias-controlled multiplex PCR. Per the authors' processing: Within the assay, amplification of reference gene primers was used to estimate how many nucleated cells each sample contained. To quantify the absolute abundance of each unique TCRbeta CDR3 rearrangement, sequence reads were collapsed and filtered. For each sample, productive Simpson clonality was calculated as the square root of Simpson's diversity index across productive rearrangements. TCRdb carries this immuneACCESS record with in-frame sequences only. Its versions omit some clonotypes, under half of them owing to an unresolved V gene in the studies checked, with the rest unexplained. From that table come the V and J calls and clone size; the DNA was used to work out D and trimming. The sample includes hundreds of thousands of clones, with approximately 90% observed a single time. 4.4% of the sample goes to the ten largest clones.

The source material was peripheral blood. The sequence was obtained from a man aged 45-65 years with acute or convalescent COVID-19.

The DNA sequence is given as TGTGCCAGCAGCTGGGCCTCCTACGAGCAGTACTTC. The encoded protein is CASSWASYEQYF. The chain couples TRBV5-5 to TRBJ2-7, with the D gene not confidently named. The CDR3 contains 12 residues, cysteine and phenylalanine counted. Only the CDR3 DNA is retained, 36 bases long and in frame from the first base. CDR1 and CDR2 were assigned from the germline V gene (reference sequence) as SGHKS and YYEKEE. V sheds 3 bases and J sheds 0 bases, leaving 4 bases between their ends.